The clone carrying this TCR beta chain was recorded only once. Given a much more abundant clone one base away, this may be a read error. The record originates from a study of blood T cell repertoires in COVID-19. Per the study methods: How many nucleated cells were present was estimated from reference gene primer amplification. Assay used: immunoSEQ multiplex PCR; TCRdb lists only in-frame clones, some missing. From that table come the V and J calls and clone size; the DNA was used to work out D and trimming. The table lists approximately 140,000 clones, roughly 90% of them singletons, with around 4.6% in the top ten. Germline loops: CDR1 SGHVS, CDR2 FQNEAQ. CDR3 size: 13 residues. The V end was cut by 1 base, the J end by 2 bases, with 5 bases between.

The gene calls are TRBV7-8 and TRBJ2-5, with D possibly being TRBD1 (5 bases). The material sequenced was peripheral blood. The TCR originated in a woman aged 60 to 75 with active or convalescent COVID-19. The CDR3 sequence is CASSLGQQETQYF. In DNA form, the CDR3 reads TGTGCCAGCAGCTTAGGACAGCAAGAGACCCAGTACTTC.